This T cell receptor beta chain was obtained from a study of beta chain features in type 1 diabetes. Overall study: Patients looked much like healthy donors when it came to age, gender and cell yields.

A single heparinised blood sample, averaging about 100 mL, was obtained per donor. Of the isolated RNA, all was reverse transcribed, and so the sequenced material was expressed TCRB transcripts. About 3.57 million reads per sample were averaged for naive, central memory and regulatory samples. Assay used: immunoSEQ multiplex PCR; TCRdb lists only in-frame clones, some missing. The repertoire holds about 350,000 clones, less than 20% seen once, with roughly 0.045% in the top ten. The CDR3 contains 15 residues. In germline, CDR1 is SGHNT, CDR2 YYREEE (reference sequence). The V and J ends lost 4 bases and 4 bases, in that order; junction bases with no gene match: 3.

The sequence was obtained from a woman between 18 and 29 years old in good health. The V and J genes are TRBV5-4 and TRBJ2-1; the match to TRBD1 covers 12 bases. The sequencing input was naive CD4+ T cells from blood. CDR3 DNA: TGTGCCAGCAGCCCGGGACAGGGGGCGTACAATGAGCAGTTCTTC. Residues: CASSPGQGAYNEQFF.